This T cell receptor beta chain was recorded in a study of identical twins. The CDR3 spans 14 residues. The V gene end was trimmed by 6 bases and the J gene end by 3 bases; junction bases not matched to a gene: 6. TCRdb re-derived calls from the 5' RACE reads in MiXCR, one entry per CDR3 protein. The table shows fewer than 650,000 distinct CDR3 sequences, with 9.6% occurring only once. This clonotype was counted a few times. The sample was also reused in another study, on yellow fever vaccine responses in identical twins.

The specimen was PBMCs. This chain joins TRBV12-3 or TRBV12-4 and TRBJ2-7, with 9 bases that match TRBD1. The source of this sequence is a woman aged 18-30 years in good health. The DNA of the CDR3 is TGTGCCAGCAGGTCCGGGACAGGGATCTACGAGCAGTACTTC. Translating gives CASRSGTGIYEQYF.